Given below is one T cell receptor (beta chain) in context. Its antigen remains unidentified. Germline lookup yields CDR1 SGHVS and CDR2 FQNEAQ. The CDR3 is 16 amino acids. Trimming took 5 bases from V and 5 from J, leaving 18 bases between them. The sample belongs to a study of T-cell memory formation after mild COVID-19. Study outcomes and limitations: Among clones contracting day 15 to 85, CD4/CD8 was balanced, whereas later expanders leaned CD4+.

Via MiXCR, TCRdb re-called the 5' RACE reads, giving one row per CDR3 protein. The table includes around 200,000 distinct CDR3 sequences, 9.5% detected once. This clonotype was sampled from a man between 18 and 29 years old who had mild COVID-19 (a few samples of this study predate the infection). Cell type and time point are not known. Sequencing used PBMCs or a T cell subset sorted from them (not recorded which). V usage is TRBV7-8 and J usage is TRBJ1-4; D might be TRBD1 (5 bases). The CDR3 spells CASSPRRVRGNEKLFF. In DNA, the CDR3 is TGTGCCAGCAGCCCCCGCAGGGTCCGTGGCAATGAAAAACTGTTTTTT.